The 22 T cell receptor beta chains reported below all come from one sample, sequenced in a study of cytomegalovirus exposure and HLA in healthy donors. The PCR ran on 60 Vbeta and 13 Jbeta primers. Repertoires were generated with immunoSEQ multiplex PCR, while TCRdb's copy carries only in-frame clones and drops some. The sample includes about 160,000 clones, roughly four fifths of them seen just once. Sequencing was performed on PBMCs. The receptors were sampled from a woman between 45 and 65 years old in good health and CMV-seronegative.

This clone turned up a few times. This chain uses TRBV5-8 with TRBJ1-2; TRBD1 might be the D (6 bases). Trimming removed 4 bases at V and 8 bases at J, with 15 bases between. Germline V gene lookup returns CDR1 SGHTS and CDR2 YDEGEE. The CDR3 spans 13 residues. CDR3 DNA: TGTGCCAGCAGCCGCGGGGGCCCAAGAGGCTACACCTTC. Amino acid sequence: CASSRGGPRGYTF. Full variable domain (remainder filled in from reference TRBV5-8 and TRBJ1-2): EAGVTQSPTHLIKTRGQQATLRCSPISGHTSVYWYQQALGLGLQFLLWYDEGEERNRGNFPPRFSGRQFPNYSSELNVNALELEDSALYLCASSRGGPRGYTFGSGTRLTVV.

This sequence joins TRBV5-4 and TRBJ2-2; 7 bases agree with TRBD1. Looked up from germline, CDR1 is SGHNT and CDR2 is YYREEE (reference sequence). V was clipped by 6 bases and J by 3 bases; unmatched bases: 11. This CDR3 has 16 residues. In DNA form, the CDR3 reads TGTGCCAGCAACTACTGGGGCCAGGGGGACACCGGGGAGCTGTTTTTT. It yields the protein CASNYWGQGDTGELFF.

This clone is a singleton in its sample. The gene calls are TRBV5-1 and TRBJ2-2; possible D gene TRBD2, 5 bases. This CDR3 spans 12 amino acids. The germline V gene has CDR1 SGHRS and CDR2 YFSETQ. The germline V and J ends were trimmed by 1 base and 9 bases, with 7 bases remaining between them. Here the CDR3 reads CASSLIARELFF. CDR3 coding DNA: TGCGCCAGCAGCTTGATAGCGCGGGAGCTGTTTTTT.

To note about this clone: A read error may account for a junction end that differs from germline. The genes are TRBV10-2 and TRBJ2-3; TRBD2 matches 9 bases. Germline CDR1 is WSHSY and CDR2 is SAAADI. The CDR3 has 14 residues. This CDR3 reads CASRREGLTDAQYF. Here the CDR3 DNA reads TGCGCCAGCAGGCGGGAGGGGCTCACAGATGCGCAGTATTTT.

With respect to this clone: A read error may produce the germline difference seen at one junction end. The V call is TRBV2, the J call TRBJ2-7, with D possibly TRBD2 on 6 matching bases. CDR1 is SNHLY, CDR2 FYNNEI, per germline. CDR3 size: 11 residues. The CDR3 sequence is CASSPGSGGNF. The CDR3 bases are TGTGCCAGCAGTCCCGGGAGCGGAGGGAACTTC.

The chain is built from TRBV4-2 and TRBJ1-6; 7 bases agree with TRBD1. V lost 0 bases and J lost 10; bases outside the gene matches: 9. This CDR3 comprises 16 residues. In germline, CDR1 is LGHNA, CDR2 YNFKEQ. CDR3 DNA: TGTGCCAGCAGCCAAGAGGTACAGGGGCTAAGCTCACCCCTCCACTTT. It translates to CASSQEVQGLSSPLHF.

CDR3 in DNA: TGTGCCAGCAGTTTTTCAAAGGCAGGGGGCACAGATACGCAGTATTTT. It specifies CASSFSKAGGTDTQYF. The chain carries TRBV27 and TRBJ2-3; D may be TRBD1 (6 bases). Germline loops: CDR1 MNHEY, CDR2 SMNVEV (reference sequence). The CDR3 loop spans 16 amino acids. V was cut by 3 bases and J by 1 base, with 14 bases left in between.

This chain links TRBV19 with TRBJ2-1; the match to TRBD2 covers 10 bases. Germline V gene data show CDR1 as LNHDA and CDR2 as SQIVND (reference sequence). The ends lost 2 bases at V and 7 bases at J; junction bases unmatched: 11. This CDR3 contains 17 residues. The CDR3 protein is CASSIPPQVAGGNEQFF. The CDR3 DNA is TGTGCCAGTAGTATACCCCCCCAGGTAGCGGGGGGTAATGAGCAGTTCTTC.

The chain carries TRBV4-3 and TRBJ2-7, with D possibly matching TRBD2 (7 bases). Per germline, CDR1 LGHNA and CDR2 YSLEER. Trimming removed 4 bases at V and 3 bases at J, with 16 bases between. This CDR3 has 15 residues. This CDR3 is CASSLGEGGVYEQYF. The CDR3 DNA is TGCGCCAGCAGCCTTGGGGAGGGGGGGGTCTACGAGCAGTACTTC.

This clone was picked up a small number of times. The chain joins TRBV7-8 to TRBJ2-7; no clear D gene. CDR3 size: 14 residues. Trimming cost V 5 bases and J 2 bases, with 13 bases left between them. Germline lookup yields CDR1 SGHVS and CDR2 FQNEAQ. CDR3 residues: CASSQSLGTYEQYF. The CDR3 region has the DNA TGTGCCAGCAGCCAAAGTTTGGGCACCTACGAGCAGTACTTC.

This clone was picked up a small number of times. The gene calls are TRBV18 and TRBJ2-3; D might be TRBD1 (5 bases). Germline V gives CDR1 KGHSH, CDR2 LQKENI. This CDR3 has 15 amino acids. Trimming took off 1 base at V and 0 bases at J, with 8 bases between the two ends. CDR3 nucleotide sequence: TGTGCCAGCTCACCACTGCCAGGGAGCACAGATACGCAGTATTTT. Protein: CASSPLPGSTDTQYF.

To note about this clone: At the DNA level, this CDR3 is encoded by other sequences in the same sample as well. The rearrangement links TRBV14 to TRBJ1-2; 7 bases align to TRBD1. V dropped 0 bases and J dropped 6; count of bases not matched to a gene: 7. Germline V gene sequence: CDR1 SGHDN, CDR2 FVKESK. The CDR3 runs 15 residues. This CDR3 is CASSQDLGGGNGYTF. The CDR3 DNA follows: TGTGCCAGCAGCCAAGATCTAGGAGGGGGCAATGGCTACACCTTC.

This clone was seen a handful of times. The DNA of the CDR3 is TGTGCCAGCAGTCAAGACTCTAATTCACCCCTCCACTTT. Its protein is CASSQDSNSPLHF. The V call is TRBV6-5, the J call TRBJ1-6; D is undetermined. The ends were cut back, 5 bases at V and 6 bases at J, with 8 bases in the middle. CDR1 is MNHEY, CDR2 SVGAGI, per germline. The CDR3 contains 13 residues.

CDR3 protein: CASSLVKNTEAFF. As DNA, the CDR3 is TGTGCCAGCAGTTTAGTTAAGAACACTGAAGCTTTCTTT. The rearrangement links TRBV28 to TRBJ1-1; D not resolved. Deletions cut 2 bases from V and 1 base from J, with 5 bases between. CDR1 and CDR2 (germline): MDHEN, SYDVKM. This CDR3 is 13 amino acids long. The full variable domain, its missing parts supplied by reference TRBV28 and TRBJ1-1, is DVKVTQSSRYLVKRTGEKVFLECVQDMDHENMFWYRQDPGLGLRLIYFSYDVKMKEKGDIPEGYSVSREKKERFSLILESASTNQTSMYLCASSLVKNTEAFFGQGTRLTVV.

J is TRBJ1-2 and V is TRBV29-1; 8 positions match TRBD1. V lost 8 bases and J lost 7; bases outside the gene matches: 18. Germline CDR1 reads SQVTM; CDR2 reads ANQGSEA. There are 15 residues in the CDR3. In DNA, the CDR3 is TGCAGCCAATGGGCTGGACAGGGTGAGATGGGTGGCTACACCTTC. It translates to CSQWAGQGEMGGYTF.

This chain uses TRBV27 with TRBJ1-1; no clear D gene. V lost 8 bases and J 3 bases, leaving 19 bases between the germline ends. CDR3 length: 15 residues. Per the germline V gene, CDR1 is MNHEY and CDR2 is SMNVEV (reference sequence). The CDR3 spells CASSPYKGGDTEAFF. DNA for the CDR3: TGTGCCAGCTCCCCGTACAAGGGAGGAGACACTGAAGCTTTCTTT.

This clone came up once. The chain carries TRBV9 and TRBJ1-5; no clear D gene. The CDR3 sequence is 15 residues long. The V end was cut by 0 bases, the J end by 2 bases, with 9 bases between. CDR1 is SGDLS, CDR2 YYNGEE, per germline. CDR3 nucleotides: TGTGCCAGCAGCGTAGGAGGATCGGGCAATCAGCCCCAGCATTTT. As protein: CASSVGGSGNQPQHF.

The gene calls are TRBV19 and TRBJ2-1; D unresolved. Germline CDR1 reads LNHDA; CDR2 reads SQIVND (reference sequence). Trimming removed 10 bases from V and 7 bases from J, with 23 bases in between. This CDR3 contains 15 residues. The CDR3 DNA is TGTGCCACTAGGCAATCGATAGCCCAATGGAATGAGCAGTTCTTC. It translates to CATRQSIAQWNEQFF.

This clone showed up just once. The rearrangement links TRBV7-2 to TRBJ1-2, with TRBD1 matching over 8 bases. CDR1 and CDR2 (germline): SGHTA, FQGNSA. This CDR3 spans 15 amino acids. With V trimmed by 3 bases and J by 7 bases, 10 bases remained unmatched. For the CDR3, the DNA is TGTGCCAGCAGCTTGGGGCAGGGGGCAAGAGGTGGCTACACCTTC. It encodes CASSLGQGARGGYTF.

This clone was picked up a small number of times. This chain links TRBV14 with TRBJ1-1, with D perhaps TRBD1 (6 bases). From germline, CDR1 is SGHDN and CDR2 FVKESK. V was clipped by 4 bases and J by 5 bases, with 17 bases between them. This CDR3 is 15 amino acids long. The CDR3 DNA reads as TGTGCCAGCAGCCCCTACGGCGGGCAGGGGACTGAAGCTTTCTTT. Protein sequence: CASSPYGGQGTEAFF.

The CDR3 region is CATSLSGGKKNIQYF. In nucleotides, the CDR3 is TGTGCCACCTCCCTCTCGGGGGGGAAAAAAAACATTCAGTACTTC. The chain employs TRBV6-1 and TRBJ2-4; 8 bases agree with TRBD2. V lost 10 bases to trimming and J lost 4 bases; unmatched junction nucleotides: 12. The CDR3 has 15 amino acids. Germline V gives CDR1 MNHNS, CDR2 SASEGT.

This clone was counted a few times. This rearrangement joins TRBV30 to TRBJ1-1; tentative D call: TRBD1 (5 bases). There are 15 residues in the CDR3. Between the trimmed V and J ends, which lost 5 bases and 4 bases, there was a span of 20 bases. CDR1 is GTSNPN, CDR2 SVGIG, per germline (reference sequence). The CDR3 spells CAWSPLDSLITEAFF. The CDR3 coding sequence is TGTGCCTGGTCACCCCTAGACAGCTTAATCACTGAAGCTTTCTTT. The complete variable domain, with remaining parts taken from reference TRBV30 and TRBJ1-1, reads SQTIHQWPATLVQPVGSPLSLECTVEGTSNPNLYWYRQAAGRGLQLLFYSVGIGQISSEVPQNLSASRPQDRQFILSSKKLLLSDSGFYLCAWSPLDSLITEAFFGQGTRLTVV.